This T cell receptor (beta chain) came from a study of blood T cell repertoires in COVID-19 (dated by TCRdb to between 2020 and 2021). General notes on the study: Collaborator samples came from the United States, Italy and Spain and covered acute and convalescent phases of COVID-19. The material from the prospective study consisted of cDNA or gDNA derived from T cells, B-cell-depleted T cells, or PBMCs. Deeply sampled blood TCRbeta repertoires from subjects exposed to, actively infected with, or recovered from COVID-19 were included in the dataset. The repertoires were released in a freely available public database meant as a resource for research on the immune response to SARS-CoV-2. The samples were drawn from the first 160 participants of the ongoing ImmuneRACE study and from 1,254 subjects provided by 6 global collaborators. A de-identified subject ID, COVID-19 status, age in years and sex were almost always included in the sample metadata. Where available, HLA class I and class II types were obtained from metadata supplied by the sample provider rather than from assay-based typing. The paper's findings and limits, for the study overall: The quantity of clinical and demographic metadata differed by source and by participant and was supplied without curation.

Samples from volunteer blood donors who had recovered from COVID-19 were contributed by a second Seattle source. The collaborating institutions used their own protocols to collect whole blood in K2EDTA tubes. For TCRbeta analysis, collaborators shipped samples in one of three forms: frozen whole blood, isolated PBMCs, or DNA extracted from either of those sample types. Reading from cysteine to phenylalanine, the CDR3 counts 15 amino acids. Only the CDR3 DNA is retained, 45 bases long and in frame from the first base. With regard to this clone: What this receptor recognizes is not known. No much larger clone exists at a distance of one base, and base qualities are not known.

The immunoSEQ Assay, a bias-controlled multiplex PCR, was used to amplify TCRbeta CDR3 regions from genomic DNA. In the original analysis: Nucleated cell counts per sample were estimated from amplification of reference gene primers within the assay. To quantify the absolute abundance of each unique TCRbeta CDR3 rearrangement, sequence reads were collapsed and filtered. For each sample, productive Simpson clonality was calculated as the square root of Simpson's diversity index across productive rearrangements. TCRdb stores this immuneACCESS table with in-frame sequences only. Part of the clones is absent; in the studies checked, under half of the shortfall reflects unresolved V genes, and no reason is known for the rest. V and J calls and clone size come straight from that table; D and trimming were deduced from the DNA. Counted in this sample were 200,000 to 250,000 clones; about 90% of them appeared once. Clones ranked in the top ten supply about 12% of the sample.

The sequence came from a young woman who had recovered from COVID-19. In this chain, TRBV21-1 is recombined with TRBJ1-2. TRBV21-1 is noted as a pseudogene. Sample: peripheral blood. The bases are TGTGCCAGCAGCCGCAAATGGGGGAGGGGGTATGGCTACACCTTC. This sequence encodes CASSRKWGRGYGYTF.